These 32 T cell receptor beta chains were sequenced from one sample in a study of cytomegalovirus exposure and HLA in healthy donors. Libraries were prepared by immunoSEQ multiplex PCR; TCRdb keeps only in-frame clonotypes and omits some of them. Of about 82,000 clones in the sample, 85% to 95% are singletons; the top ten hold about 0.68%. Input material: PBMCs. These receptors originate from a man between 18 and 29 years old in good health and CMV-seronegative.

The J gene is TRBJ1-1, the V gene TRBV11-3, with 7 bases lining up with TRBD1. Per germline, CDR1 SGHNT and CDR2 YENEEA. The V segment lost 3 bases and the J segment 1 base; nucleotides outside the gene matches: 11. The CDR3 sequence is 17 residues long. In DNA form, the CDR3 reads TGTGCCAGCAGCTTCGCGCCGTTGTACAGGGGGAACACTGAAGCTTTCTTT. Amino acids: CASSFAPLYRGNTEAFF.

CDR3 region: CASSLSPTLATGEQFF. The DNA of the CDR3 is TGTGCCAGCAGCCTATCCCCGACCCTCGCCACGGGTGAGCAGTTCTTC. The V and J genes are TRBV27 and TRBJ2-1; D call uncertain. This CDR3 region has 16 residues. CDR1 and CDR2 (germline): MNHEY, SMNVEV (reference sequence). V was trimmed by 6 bases and J by 9 bases, leaving 24 bases between them.

The gene calls are TRBV5-1 and TRBJ2-7; 7 bases line up with TRBD1. The CDR3 covers 15 residues. V shed 6 bases and J 3 bases; nucleotides not matched to a gene: 12. Looked up from germline, CDR1 is SGHRS and CDR2 is YFSETQ. The CDR3 DNA reads TGCGCCAGCAAAACAAGGGACAGTCCCTACTACGAGCAGTACTTC. Protein: CASKTRDSPYYEQYF.

The chain has TRBV28 and TRBJ1-5, with TRBD1 matching over 8 bases. This CDR3 has 16 amino acids. Looked up from germline, CDR1 is MDHEN and CDR2 is SYDVKM. After removal of 5 bases from V and 2 bases from J, the junction contained 8 bases not matched to a gene. The CDR3 here is CASSTADRGGNQPQHF. In nucleotides, the CDR3 is TGTGCCAGCAGTACCGCTGACAGGGGAGGCAATCAGCCCCAGCATTTT.

The chain employs TRBV10-3 and TRBJ2-1; 7 bases line up with TRBD2. Germline V CDR1 and CDR2: ENHRY, SYGVKD. The junction had 8 bases not matched to a gene; V was cut back by 0 bases and J by 6 bases. This CDR3 spans 16 amino acids. CDR3 protein: CAISESRRGSPNEQFF. CDR3 DNA sequence: TGTGCCATCAGTGAGTCGAGGCGCGGGAGTCCCAATGAGCAGTTCTTC.

As to this clone: Compared with germline, one end of the junction differs, possibly owing to a read error. The chain carries TRBV7-7 and TRBJ2-3; D uncertain. CDR1 is SSHAT, CDR2 FNYEAQ, per germline (reference sequence). The CDR3 consists of 14 residues. CDR3 sequence: CASSLGAATDTQYF. CDR3 DNA: TGTGCTAGCAGCTTAGGTGCGGCCACAGATACGCAGTATTTT.

The chain links TRBV5-6 to TRBJ1-2; D call uncertain. Trimming shortened V by 7 bases and J by 2 bases, and 9 bases separated the two germline ends. This CDR3 has 12 residues. From germline, CDR1 is SGHDT and CDR2 YYEEEE. In nucleotides, the CDR3 is TGTGCCAGCGACAAACAGAACTATGGCTACACCTTC. It yields the protein CASDKQNYGYTF.

This clone was counted a few times. The chain links TRBV5-4 to TRBJ2-2; TRBD1 might be the D (6 bases). The V gene lost 2 bases and the J gene lost 6 bases, with 11 bases spanning the gap. CDR3 length: 14 amino acids. Germline CDR1 is SGHNT and CDR2 is YYREEE (reference sequence). In DNA form, the CDR3 reads TGTGCCAGCAGCTTTGTAGGGGGACCCGGGGAGCTGTTTTTT. Translating it yields CASSFVGGPGELFF. The complete variable domain, with remaining parts taken from reference TRBV5-4 and TRBJ2-2, reads ETGVTQSPTHLIKTRGQQVTLRCSSQSGHNTVSWYQQALGQGPQFIFQYYREEENGRGNFPPRFSGLQFPNYSSELNVNALELDDSALYLCASSFVGGPGELFFGEGSRLTVL.

This clone was recorded once. The chain couples TRBV7-2 to TRBJ1-2, with 8 nucleotides matching TRBD1. The CDR3 extends over 18 amino acids. Germline CDR1 is SGHTA and CDR2 is FQGNSA. The ends lost 5 bases at V and 0 bases at J; junction bases unmatched: 14. The CDR3 region has the DNA TGTGCCAGCAGCGGTCGGACAGGGAACTCTCCCACTAACTATGGCTACACCTTC. Residues: CASSGRTGNSPTNYGYTF.

CDR3 nucleotide sequence: TGTGCCAGCAGCGGGACAACTAACTATGGCTACACCTTC. Amino acid sequence: CASSGTTNYGYTF. The gene calls are TRBV6-1 and TRBJ1-2; TRBD1 might be the D (6 bases). In germline, CDR1 is MNHNS, CDR2 SASEGT. The CDR3 consists of 13 residues. Deletions cut 6 bases from V and 0 bases from J, with 8 bases between.

The chain links TRBV11-2 to TRBJ1-4; D unresolved. The CDR3 length is 13 residues. With 0 bases removed from V and 14 bases from J, the gap between germline ends came to 13 bases. From germline, CDR1 is SGHAT and CDR2 FQNNGV. The CDR3 here is CASSLDQAGKLFF. CDR3 coding DNA: TGTGCCAGCAGCTTAGATCAGGCGGGGAAGCTGTTTTTT.

A single count supports this clone. The rearrangement links TRBV5-1 to TRBJ2-2; D is possibly TRBD2 (6 bases). Germline V CDR1 and CDR2: SGHRS, YFSETQ. The CDR3 length is 15 residues. Trimming took 2 bases from V and 6 from J, leaving 14 bases between them. The CDR3 bases are TGCGCCAGCAGCTTCGGCGGGATCGCAGCCGGGGAGCTGTTTTTT. Translation gives CASSFGGIAAGELFF.

The chain combines TRBV7-3 with TRBJ1-1; D is uncertain. Germline-derived CDR1 and CDR2 are SGHTA and FQGTGA. The CDR3 length is 15 residues. V gave up 3 bases and J gave up 1 base, with 12 bases separating them. CDR3 in amino acids: CASSLAGTANTEAFF. The CDR3 DNA reads TGTGCCAGCAGCTTGGCAGGAACCGCGAACACTGAAGCTTTCTTT.

The rearrangement joins TRBV27 to TRBJ2-2, with 8 positions matching TRBD1. CDR1 is MNHEY, CDR2 SMNVEV, per germline (reference sequence). With V trimmed by 0 bases and J by 4 bases, 4 bases remained unmatched. This CDR3 has 16 amino acids. The CDR3 sequence is CASSLSGQGGTGELFF. Here the CDR3 DNA reads TGTGCCAGCAGTTTATCAGGACAGGGTGGCACCGGGGAGCTGTTTTTT.

J is TRBJ2-7 and V is TRBV27; possible D gene TRBD2, 5 bases. V lost 6 bases and J 6 bases, leaving 30 bases between the germline ends. The CDR3 spans 18 residues. Germline V CDR1 and CDR2: MNHEY, SMNVEV (reference sequence). This CDR3 is CASRSVWTSEVSMGEQYF. CDR3 nucleotides: TGTGCCAGCAGATCAGTCTGGACTTCCGAGGTATCGATGGGCGAGCAGTACTTC.

V and J are TRBV18 and TRBJ1-1, with 9 bases matching TRBD1. The CDR3 contains 15 residues. CDR1 and CDR2 from the germline V gene are KGHSH and LQKENI. The V and J ends lost 3 bases and 6 bases, in that order; junction bases with no gene match: 8. The CDR3 bases are TGTGCCAGCTCACCTTCCGGGACAGGGTGGGCTGAAGCTTTCTTT. The encoded protein is CASSPSGTGWAEAFF.

The chain has TRBV6-1 and TRBJ1-1; D is unclear. V was shortened by 0 bases and J by 5 bases, with 13 bases between the two germline ends. CDR1 and CDR2 (germline): MNHNS, SASEGT. There are 15 residues in the CDR3. CDR3: CASSEASEWRTEAFF. CDR3 nucleotides: TGTGCCAGCAGTGAAGCATCGGAATGGAGGACTGAAGCTTTCTTT.

This chain connects TRBV30 to TRBJ2-1; D is undetermined. V was shortened by 5 bases and J by 4 bases, with 6 bases between the two germline ends. Germline V lookup: CDR1 GTSNPN, CDR2 SVGIG (reference sequence). The CDR3 has 11 amino acids. CDR3 nucleotide sequence: TGTGCCTGGTCGGGTTACAATGAGCAGTTCTTC. Residues: CAWSGYNEQFF.

This clone is a singleton in its sample. J is TRBJ1-1 and V is TRBV10-3, with D possibly matching TRBD1 (6 bases). Germline CDR1 ENHRY, CDR2 SYGVKD. The CDR3 is 13 amino acids. V lost 8 bases, J lost 1 base, and 11 bases lay in between. The CDR3 is CAIVGQQNTEAFF. The CDR3 DNA reads as TGTGCCATCGTCGGACAGCAGAACACTGAAGCTTTCTTT.

The rearrangement uses TRBV7-2 and TRBJ2-7; TRBD1 matches 7 bases. The CDR3 is 14 residues long. Germline lookup yields CDR1 SGHTA and CDR2 FQGNSA. The V and J ends lost 5 bases and 5 bases, in that order; junction bases with no gene match: 9. The DNA of the CDR3 is TGTGCCAGCAGCCCTTCGGGACAGTCCAACGAGCAGTACTTC. It encodes CASSPSGQSNEQYF. The full variable domain, rest sourced from reference TRBV7-2 and TRBJ2-7, is GAGVSQSPSNKVTEKGKDVELRCDPISGHTALYWYRQSLGQGLEFLIYFQGNSAPDKSGLPSDRFSAERTGGSVSTLTIQRTQQEDSAVYLCASSPSGQSNEQYFGPGTRLTVT.

The genes are TRBV10-2 and TRBJ2-3, with 8 bases lining up with TRBD2. With V trimmed by 3 bases and J by 2 bases, 4 bases remained unmatched. From germline, CDR1 is WSHSY and CDR2 SAAADI. This CDR3 is 15 amino acids long. The CDR3 loop reads CASSDQRGFTDTQYF. The CDR3 bases are TGCGCCAGCAGTGACCAGCGGGGGTTCACAGATACGCAGTATTTT.

This rearrangement joins TRBV27 to TRBJ2-1; no clear D. V lost 3 bases and J 10 bases, leaving 19 bases between the germline ends. From germline, CDR1 is MNHEY and CDR2 SMNVEV (reference sequence). The CDR3 extends over 15 amino acids. The CDR3 spells CASSFDWSPLSEQFF. The CDR3, as DNA: TGTGCCAGCAGTTTCGACTGGAGTCCGCTTTCCGAGCAGTTCTTC.

The chain links TRBV7-2 to TRBJ2-7, with D perhaps TRBD1 (5 bases). This CDR3 has 14 residues. Trimming removed 1 base at V and 4 bases at J, with 11 bases between. Germline V gene lookup returns CDR1 SGHTA and CDR2 FQGNSA. The CDR3 is CASSLEPGNYEQYF. CDR3 coding DNA: TGTGCCAGCAGCTTAGAACCAGGGAATTACGAGCAGTACTTC.

V gene TRBV9 combines with J gene TRBJ2-2; 9 bases are shared with TRBD1. V trimming: 4 bases; J trimming: 2 bases; junction bases outside the gene matches: 3. The CDR3 consists of 15 residues. CDR1 and CDR2 (germline): SGDLS, YYNGEE. The CDR3 loop is CASSPTGGNTGELFF. CDR3 sequence (DNA): TGTGCCAGCAGCCCTACAGGGGGCAACACCGGGGAGCTGTTTTTT.

This clone appeared a single time. The genes are TRBV6-1 and TRBJ1-5, with D uncertain. The CDR3 covers 14 residues. Germline-derived CDR1 and CDR2 are MNHNS and SASEGT. V was pared by 5 bases and J by 4 bases, with 12 bases between. CDR3 sequence reads: CASSLLSENQPQHF. CDR3 in DNA: TGTGCCAGCAGTCTGTTATCAGAAAATCAGCCCCAGCATTTT.

The CDR3 sequence is CASSSDREGETQYF. The CDR3 DNA follows: TGTGCCAGCAGCTCGGACAGGGAAGGAGAGACCCAGTACTTC. The chain couples TRBV6-5 to TRBJ2-5; 8 nucleotides align to TRBD1. The CDR3 covers 14 residues. The germline V gene has CDR1 MNHEY and CDR2 SVGAGI. V was pared by 6 bases and J by 4 bases, with 7 bases of the junction left unmatched.

The chain joins TRBV4-1 to TRBJ1-3, with TRBD1 matching over 7 bases. Germline V gene data show CDR1 as MGHRA and CDR2 as YSYEKL. The CDR3 totals 17 residues. V shed 0 bases and J 1 base; nucleotides not matched to a gene: 6. The CDR3 protein is CASSQDRGYISGNTIYF. In DNA form, the CDR3 reads TGCGCCAGCAGCCAAGACAGGGGGTACATATCTGGAAACACCATATATTTT.

The chain is built from TRBV14 and TRBJ1-5; D is undetermined. CDR3 length: 18 amino acids. Germline CDR1 and CDR2: SGHDN and FVKESK. The ends were cut back, 4 bases at V and 0 bases at J, with 19 bases in the middle. CDR3 in DNA: TGTGCCAGCAGCCCCCGGGGTAGGGTCGGCACTAGCAATCAGCCCCAGCATTTT. It codes for CASSPRGRVGTSNQPQHF.

This clone came up once. The CDR3 reads CASSTRTGAYNEQFF. CDR3 DNA: TGTGCCAGCAGCACCAGGACAGGTGCATACAATGAGCAGTTCTTC. J is TRBJ2-1 and V is TRBV11-3, with 7 bases fitting TRBD1. In germline, CDR1 is SGHNT, CDR2 YENEEA. This CDR3 has 15 residues. The V and J ends lost 5 bases and 4 bases, in that order; junction bases with no gene match: 8.

The chain links TRBV5-4 to TRBJ1-2; 8 nucleotides align to TRBD1. Looked up from germline, CDR1 is SGHNT and CDR2 is YYREEE (reference sequence). V lost 4 bases to trimming and J lost 4 bases; unmatched junction nucleotides: 12. The CDR3 runs to 16 residues. The CDR3 DNA sequence: TGTGCCAGCAGCCAAGATAGCGCAGGGGGCGTCTATGGCTACACCTTC. Translation: CASSQDSAGGVYGYTF. Full variable domain (missing parts from reference TRBV5-4 and TRBJ1-2): ETGVTQSPTHLIKTRGQQVTLRCSSQSGHNTVSWYQQALGQGPQFIFQYYREEENGRGNFPPRFSGLQFPNYSSELNVNALELDDSALYLCASSQDSAGGVYGYTFGSGTRLTVV.

The chain has TRBV28 and TRBJ1-2, with no clear D. V gave up 1 base and J gave up 2 bases, with 5 bases separating them. Germline V gene sequence: CDR1 MDHEN, CDR2 SYDVKM. The CDR3 has 13 residues. The CDR3 here is CASSLLRNYGYTF. In nucleotides, the CDR3 is TGTGCCAGCAGTTTATTACGGAACTATGGCTACACCTTC.

CDR3 sequence reads: CASSSGTGWNEQFF. The DNA for the CDR3 is TGTGCCAGCAGCTCCGGGACAGGGTGGAATGAGCAGTTCTTC. The rearrangement uses TRBV6-1 and TRBJ2-1; 9 bases line up with TRBD1. Germline V CDR1 and CDR2: MNHNS, SASEGT. V lost 6 bases to trimming and J lost 7 bases; unmatched junction nucleotides: 7. The CDR3 is 14 residues long.